Sequencing of this TCR beta chain was carried out in a study of cytomegalovirus exposure and HLA in healthy donors. The PCR used 60 Vbeta and 13 Jbeta primers. Clones were read by immunoSEQ multiplex PCR, and TCRdb kept only the in-frame ones, dropping some. The table lists some 140,000 clones, 77% of them singletons. The source material was PBMCs. The sequence derives from a woman aged 55-70 years in good health and CMV-seronegative.

This CDR3 is CASSVDRGSGEKLFF. As DNA, the CDR3 is TGTGCCAGCAGCGTTGACAGGGGGTCGGGTGAAAAACTGTTTTTT. The J gene is TRBJ1-4, the V gene TRBV9, with TRBD1 matching over 9 bases. Germline V lookup: CDR1 SGDLS, CDR2 YYNGEE. The CDR3 spans 15 residues. With 2 bases clipped from V and 7 bases from J, the junction kept 6 bases outside the gene matches. Variable domain in full (rest from reference TRBV9 and TRBJ1-4): DSGVTQTPKHLITATGQRVTLRCSPRSGDLSVYWYQQSLDQGLQFLIQYYNGEERAKGNILERFSAQQFPDLHSELNLSSLELGDSALYFCASSVDRGSGEKLFFGSGTQLSVL.